This T cell receptor (beta chain) derives from a study of blood T cell repertoires in COVID-19. Study background: The United States, Italy and Spain supplied acute and convalescent COVID-19 samples.

Per the authors' pipeline: Amplification from reference gene primers served as the basis for estimated nucleated cell counts. Sequencing used immunoSEQ multiplex PCR; TCRdb keeps in-frame clones, though not all of them. V, J and clone size reflect that table, while D and trimming were determined from the DNA. This table holds hundreds of thousands of clones, 80% to 90% found once. The CDR3 is 14 amino acids. With V trimmed by 3 bases and J by 5 bases, 4 bases remained unmatched. Germline V gene sequence: CDR1 MNHNY, CDR2 SVGAGI (reference sequence). The sequenced sample was peripheral blood. This receptor was taken from a woman under 40 with active or convalescent COVID-19. The chain combines TRBV6-6 with TRBJ2-1, with 7 bases matching TRBD2. The CDR3 here is CASSYPSGNNEQFF. The CDR3 nucleotides are TGTGCCAGCAGTTATCCCAGCGGGAACAATGAGCAGTTCTTC.